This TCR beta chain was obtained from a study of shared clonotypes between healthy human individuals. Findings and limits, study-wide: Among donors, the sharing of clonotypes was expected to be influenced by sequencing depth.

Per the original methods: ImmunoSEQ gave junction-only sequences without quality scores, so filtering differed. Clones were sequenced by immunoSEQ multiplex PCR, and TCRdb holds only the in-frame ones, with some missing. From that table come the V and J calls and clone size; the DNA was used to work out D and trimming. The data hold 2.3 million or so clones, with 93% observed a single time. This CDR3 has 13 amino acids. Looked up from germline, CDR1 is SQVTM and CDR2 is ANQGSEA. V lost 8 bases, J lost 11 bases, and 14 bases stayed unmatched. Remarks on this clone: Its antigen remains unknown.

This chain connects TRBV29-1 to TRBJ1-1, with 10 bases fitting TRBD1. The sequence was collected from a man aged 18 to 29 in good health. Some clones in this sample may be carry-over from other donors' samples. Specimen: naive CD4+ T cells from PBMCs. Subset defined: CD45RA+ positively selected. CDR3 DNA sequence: TGCAGCCTTACCTCGGGACAGGGGAATGGGGCTTTCTTT. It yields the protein CSLTSGQGNGAFF.